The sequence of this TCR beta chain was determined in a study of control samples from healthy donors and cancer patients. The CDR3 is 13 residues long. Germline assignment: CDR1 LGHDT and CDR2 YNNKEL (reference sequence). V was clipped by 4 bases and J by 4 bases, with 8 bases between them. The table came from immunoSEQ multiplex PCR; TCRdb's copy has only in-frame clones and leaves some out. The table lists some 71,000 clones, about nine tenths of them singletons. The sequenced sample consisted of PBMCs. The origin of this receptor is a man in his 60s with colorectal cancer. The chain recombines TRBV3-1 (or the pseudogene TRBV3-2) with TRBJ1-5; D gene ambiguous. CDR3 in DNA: TGTGCCAGCAGCCTCCACGGGAATCAGCCCCAGCATTTT. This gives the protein CASSLHGNQPQHF.